One and the same sample provided the 21 T cell receptor beta chains below, sequenced in a study of regulatory T cells in long-lasting Graves disease. Time point indicated: newly diagnosed GD, antithyroid drugs for less than 3 months. TCR sequences were obtained from RNA taken from PBMCs. Sequencing libraries for TCR beta were prepared with iRepertoire HTBI primers and Arm-PCR of CDR3 regions. Each CDR3 protein is one row after TCRdb ran MiXCR on the multiplex PCR reads. Altogether 300,000 to 400,000 distinct CDR3 sequences are present, about a sixth being singletons, with the ten largest covering around 37%. The sample in question was peripheral blood mononuclear cells (PBMCs), obtained at new diagnosis, from a patient treated with antithyroid drugs. Receptors were obtained from a female donor with Graves disease.

This clonotype was seen repeatedly, ten times or more. The rearrangement links TRBV5-1 to TRBJ2-3; 7 bases are a match to TRBD1. CDR1 is SGHRS, CDR2 YFSETQ, per germline. This CDR3 contains 15 residues. J gave up 2 bases and V 2 bases, and 5 bases lay outside the gene matches. CDR3 region: CASSFTGAITDTQYF. Written as DNA, the CDR3 is TGCGCCAGCAGCTTCACAGGGGCGATCACAGATACGCAGTATTTT.

This clonotype was counted many times. The chain recombines TRBV30 with TRBJ2-4; possibly TRBD1 or TRBD2 for D (5 bases each). The CDR3 contains 13 residues. Trimming stripped 7 bases from V and 8 bases from J, with 18 bases between. The germline gives CDR1 GTSNPN, CDR2 SVGIG (reference sequence). The CDR3 spells CASLGTPGDIQYF. Here the CDR3 DNA reads TGTGCCTCTCTCGGGACGCCTGGAGACATTCAGTACTTC.

There are many counts of this clonotype. The CDR3 region is CASSSHRGRTYEQYF. The CDR3, as DNA: TGTGCCAGCAGTTCCCATCGTGGGAGGACCTACGAGCAGTACTTC. The chain links TRBV28 to TRBJ2-7, with D perhaps matching TRBD2 (6 bases). The CDR3 extends over 15 amino acids. CDR1 and CDR2 from the germline V gene are MDHEN and SYDVKM. V dropped 4 bases and J dropped 2 bases, with 15 bases sitting between them. The full variable domain, completed using reference TRBV28 and TRBJ2-7, is DVKVTQSSRYLVKRTGEKVFLECVQDMDHENMFWYRQDPGLGLRLIYFSYDVKMKEKGDIPEGYSVSREKKERFSLILESASTNQTSMYLCASSSHRGRTYEQYFGPGTRLTVT.

This clonotype was seen repeatedly, ten times or more. The chain links TRBV29-1 to TRBJ2-7, with 7 bases identical to TRBD2. The CDR3 is 11 residues long. With V trimmed by 4 bases and J by 7 bases, 4 bases remained unmatched. CDR1 and CDR2 (germline): SQVTM, ANQGSEA. The CDR3, as DNA: TGCAGCGTTGGGGAGGGATTGGAGCAGTACTTC. It yields the protein CSVGEGLEQYF.

This clonotype was picked up many times. The chain is built from TRBV5-1 and TRBJ2-1; 11 bases agree with TRBD2. V was clipped by 4 bases and J by 5 bases; unmatched bases: 2. The CDR3 runs to 14 residues. CDR1 and CDR2 from the germline V gene are SGHRS and YFSETQ. The DNA for the CDR3 is TGCGCCAGCAGCGGGGGACTAGCGGACAATGAGCAGTTCTTC. Translating it yields CASSGGLADNEQFF. Looking up the rest from reference TRBV5-1 and TRBJ2-1 gives the full variable domain: KAGVTQTPRYLIKTRGQQVTLSCSPISGHRSVSWYQQTPGQGLQFLFEYFSETQRNKGNFPGRFSGRQFSNSRSEMNVSTLELGDSALYLCASSGGLADNEQFFGPGTRLTVL.

This clonotype was recorded at least ten times. This chain links TRBV2 with TRBJ2-3; the D gene is possibly TRBD2 (6 bases). This CDR3 spans 16 amino acids. V gave up 7 bases and J gave up 0 bases, with 17 bases separating them. Germline loops: CDR1 SNHLY, CDR2 FYNNEI. As DNA, the CDR3 is TGTGCCAGCACCGGTCATCCTAGCGTTAGCACAGATACGCAGTATTTT. Its protein product is CASTGHPSVSTDTQYF. The full variable domain, in which reference TRBV2 and TRBJ2-3 provide the parts outside the CDR3, is EPEVTQTPSHQVTQMGQEVILRCVPISNHLYFYWYRQILGQKVEFLVSFYNNEISEKSEIFDDQFSVERPDGSNFTLKIRSTKLEDSAMYFCASTGHPSVSTDTQYFGPGTRLTVL.

As concerns this clonotype: A read error likely explains this, since a far larger clone differs by one base. The chain couples TRBV28 to TRBJ2-1; possible D gene TRBD2, 5 bases. CDR3 size: 13 residues. From germline, CDR1 is MDHEN and CDR2 SYDVKM. The V and J ends lost 4 bases and 10 bases respectively, with 14 bases between them. This CDR3 reads CASSSQPRGEQFF. CDR3 nucleotides: TGTGCCAGCAGTTCCCAACCCCGCGGGGAGCAGTTCTTC.

This chain uses TRBV29-1 with TRBJ2-5; D possibly matches TRBD1 or TRBD2 (5 bases each). Trimming shortened V by 5 bases and J by 2 bases, and 18 bases separated the two germline ends. The germline gives CDR1 SQVTM, CDR2 ANQGSEA. CDR3 length: 15 amino acids. This CDR3 reads CSVRLAGTPQETQYF. The CDR3 DNA follows: TGCAGCGTTCGTCTGGCCGGGACCCCTCAAGAGACCCAGTACTTC. The complete variable domain, with remaining parts taken from reference TRBV29-1 and TRBJ2-5, reads SAVISQKPSRDICQRGTSLTIQCQVDSQVTMMFWYRQQPGQSLTLIATANQGSEATYESGFVIDKFPISRPNLTFSTLTVSNMSPEDSSIYLCSVRLAGTPQETQYFGPGTRLLVL.

This clonotype was found many times. CDR3 amino acids: CASSFRLAAYNEQFF. CDR3 in DNA: TGTGCCAGCAGCTTTAGGCTAGCCGCATACAATGAGCAGTTCTTC. The chain combines TRBV7-9 with TRBJ2-1; D is possibly TRBD2 (5 bases). V lost 3 bases, J lost 4 bases, and 13 bases lay in between. This CDR3 contains 15 residues. Germline loops: CDR1 SEHNR, CDR2 FQNEAQ (reference sequence).

At least ten counts were recorded for this clonotype. This chain connects TRBV11-2 to TRBJ2-1, with TRBD2 identical over 11 bases. CDR3 length equals 16 residues. Germline V gene lookup returns CDR1 SGHAT and CDR2 FQNNGV. J gave up 9 bases and V 5 bases, and 12 bases lay outside the gene matches. The CDR3 bases are TGTGCCAGCAGCCTGGGCGGTAGCGGGAGGGGGGGTGAGCAGTTCTTC. It is translated as CASSLGGSGRGGEQFF.

Of note for this clonotype: A much bigger clone sits one base away, suggesting this may be a read error. The V gene is TRBV19, the J gene TRBJ2-3; D tentatively reads TRBD1 or TRBD2 (6 bases each). Trimming took 8 bases from V and 2 from J, leaving 20 bases between them. This CDR3 contains 16 residues. Germline V gene lookup returns CDR1 LNHDA and CDR2 SQIVND (reference sequence). The CDR3 DNA reads as TGTGCCAGTGACAACCGGGGGCAGCGGATCACAGATACGCAGTATTTT. It codes for CASDNRGQRITDTQYF.

This clonotype occurred a few times. This chain uses TRBV30 with TRBJ2-7; perhaps TRBD2 as D (5 bases). In germline, CDR1 is GTSNPN, CDR2 SVGIG (reference sequence). Trimming removed 4 bases at V and 4 bases at J, with 20 bases between. CDR3 size: 15 residues. CDR3 sequence reads: CAWTKRGLAEYEQYF. The CDR3 region has the DNA TGTGCCTGGACCAAACGAGGTCTAGCAGAATACGAGCAGTACTTC.

The gene calls are TRBV6-1 and TRBJ2-7, with D possibly called TRBD1 or TRBD2 (5 bases each). The CDR3 runs to 17 residues. Trimming cost V 4 bases and J 2 bases, with 21 bases left between them. The V gene's germline CDR1 is MNHNS and CDR2 SASEGT. The CDR3 nucleotides read TGTGCCAGCAGTGGACCGGGACGGAGAACACTAGCCTACGAGCAGTACTTC. It encodes CASSGPGRRTLAYEQYF.

This clonotype was seen ten or more times. The chain links TRBV28 to TRBJ1-1; no firm D call. This CDR3 has 16 amino acids. In germline, CDR1 is MDHEN, CDR2 SYDVKM. The V end was cut by 6 bases, the J end by 0 bases, with 17 bases between. CDR3 nucleotides: TGTGCCAGCAGACCCGTAACTGGACGGCTGAACACTGAAGCTTTCTTT. Its protein is CASRPVTGRLNTEAFF.

This clonotype was recorded many times. The rearrangement links TRBV9 to TRBJ2-3, with 8 bases aligning to TRBD2. After removal of 0 bases from V and 5 bases from J, the junction contained 5 bases not matched to a gene. Looked up from germline, CDR1 is SGDLS and CDR2 is YYNGEE. The CDR3 sequence is 15 residues long. CDR3: CASSVAGGLGDTQYF. For the CDR3, the DNA is TGTGCCAGCAGCGTAGCGGGGGGGCTGGGAGATACGCAGTATTTT.

Details on this clonotype: This could be a read error, since a much larger clone is one nucleotide away. The chain links TRBV10-3 to TRBJ2-5; no reliable D call. The germline V gene has CDR1 ENHRY and CDR2 SYGVKD. This CDR3 region has 14 residues. The CDR3 nucleotides are TGTGCCATCAGTGAGTCGGCGGAACAAGGGACCCAGTACTTC. Translating it yields CAISESAEQGTQYF.

The chain uses TRBV7-9 and TRBJ2-5; D might be TRBD1 (6 bases). Germline V lookup: CDR1 SEHNR, CDR2 FQNEAQ (reference sequence). The V end lost 5 bases, the J end lost 4 bases, and 8 bases lay between the germline ends. The CDR3 runs to 12 residues. The CDR3 is CASSRTAETQYF. Here the CDR3 DNA reads TGTGCCAGCAGCCGGACAGCAGAGACCCAGTACTTC.

This clonotype has ten or more counts. J is TRBJ2-6 and V is TRBV28; TRBD1 matches at 8 bases. Germline V gene data show CDR1 as MDHEN and CDR2 as SYDVKM. This CDR3 has 18 residues. Trimming cost V 6 bases and J 1 base; bases outside gene matches: 11. The CDR3 DNA follows: TGTGCCAGCAGCCCCGACAGGGGAAGTTGGTCTGGGGCCAACGTCCTGACTTTC. This codes for CASSPDRGSWSGANVLTF. The full variable domain, completed using reference TRBV28 and TRBJ2-6, is DVKVTQSSRYLVKRTGEKVFLECVQDMDHENMFWYRQDPGLGLRLIYFSYDVKMKEKGDIPEGYSVSREKKERFSLILESASTNQTSMYLCASSPDRGSWSGANVLTFGAGSRLTVL.

Many counts were recorded for this clonotype. The chain has TRBV6-1 and TRBJ1-2; D unresolved. CDR1 is MNHNS and CDR2 is SASEGT in the germline V gene. V lost 10 bases and J 2 bases, leaving 23 bases between the germline ends. The CDR3 runs 16 residues. The CDR3 DNA sequence: TGTGCCAACTCTCTGCCGGATGAGGACGGGAACTATGGCTACACCTTC. As protein: CANSLPDEDGNYGYTF.

The rearrangement links TRBV5-5 to TRBJ1-4; 7 bases are a match to TRBD1. The CDR3 is 15 amino acids. Germline loops: CDR1 SGHKS, CDR2 YYEKEE (reference sequence). The junction had 7 bases not matched to a gene; V was cut back by 0 bases and J by 8 bases. Here the CDR3 DNA reads TGTGCCAGCAGCTTGGAGGAGGGGGCCGGGGAAAAACTGTTTTTT. Translation: CASSLEEGAGEKLFF.

In this sample, this clonotype turned up many times. This sequence joins TRBV19 and TRBJ1-4, with 7 nucleotides matching TRBD1. The CDR3 is 12 residues long. In germline, CDR1 is LNHDA, CDR2 SQIVND (reference sequence). This CDR3 reads CATGQTVEKLFF. The CDR3, as DNA: TGTGCTACGGGACAGACAGTTGAAAAACTGTTTTTT.